The T cell receptor (beta chain) described here comes from a study of blood T cell repertoires in COVID-19. Overall study: The study drew acute and convalescent COVID-19 samples from the United States, Italy and Spain. PBMCs, B-cell-depleted T cells, or T cells were the source of the cDNA or gDNA that made up the material.

V shed 3 bases, J shed 7 bases, and the junction held 10 bases outside the gene matches. CDR3 length equals 14 residues. Germline assignment: CDR1 DFQATT and CDR2 SNEGSKA (reference sequence). Authors' methods: Reference gene primers were amplified, and this amplification served to estimate nucleated cell counts. Profiling relied on immunoSEQ multiplex PCR, and the TCRdb table lists in-frame clones only, not all of them. The V and J calls and clone size are taken from that table; D and trimming were inferred from the DNA. The sample carries about 320,000 clones, around 88% recorded once. The TCR was taken from a woman aged 45 to 65 with acute or convalescent COVID-19. The material sequenced was peripheral blood. The V and J genes are TRBV20-1 and TRBJ1-1; 8 bases align to TRBD1. The chain's CDR3 is CSASLGQEMSEAFF. The CDR3 bases are TGCAGTGCTAGTTTGGGACAGGAGATGAGTGAAGCTTTCTTT.